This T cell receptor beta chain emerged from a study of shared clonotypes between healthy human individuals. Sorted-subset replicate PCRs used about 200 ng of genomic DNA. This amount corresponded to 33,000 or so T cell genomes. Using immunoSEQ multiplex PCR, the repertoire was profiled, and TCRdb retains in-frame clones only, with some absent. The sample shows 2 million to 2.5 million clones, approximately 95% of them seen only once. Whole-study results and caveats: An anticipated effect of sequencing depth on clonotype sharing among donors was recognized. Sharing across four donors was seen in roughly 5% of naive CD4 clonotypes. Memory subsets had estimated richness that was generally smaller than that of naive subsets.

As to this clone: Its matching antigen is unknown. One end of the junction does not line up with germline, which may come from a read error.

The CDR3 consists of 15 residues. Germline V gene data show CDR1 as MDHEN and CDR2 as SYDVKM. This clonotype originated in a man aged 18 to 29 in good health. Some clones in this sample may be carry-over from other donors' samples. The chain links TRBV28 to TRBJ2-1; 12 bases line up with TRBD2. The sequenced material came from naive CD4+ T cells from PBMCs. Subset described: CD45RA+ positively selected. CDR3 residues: CASILAGGTYNEQFF. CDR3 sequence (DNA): TGTGCCAGCATTCTAGCGGGAGGGACCTATAATGAGCAGTTCTTC.